One sample yielded the 4 T cell receptor beta chains listed below, sequenced in a study of blood T cells in healthy people across ages. Next came a second PCR, run for roughly 6 to 11 cycles, which used a sample-barcoded 5' primer along with a J-beta primer mix. Via MiXCR, TCRdb re-called the 5' RACE reads, giving one row per CDR3 protein. The sample lists 1,500,000 or so distinct CDR3 sequences; around 59% were seen once. Material: blood. The receptors come from a man aged 18 to 35 in good health.

The chain employs TRBV7-8 and TRBJ2-1, with 7 bases identical to TRBD2. This CDR3 is built from 14 residues. Germline CDR1 SGHVS, CDR2 FQNEAQ. The J segment lost 4 bases and the V segment lost 10 bases, leaving 10 bases of the junction unmatched. CDR3 amino acids: CATLSGIGYNEQFF. The CDR3 bases are TGTGCCACGCTAAGCGGGATAGGGTACAATGAGCAGTTCTTC.

The J gene is TRBJ1-2, the V gene TRBV29-1; tentative D call: TRBD1 (5 bases). The germline V gene has CDR1 SQVTM and CDR2 ANQGSEA. Between the trimmed V and J ends, which lost 3 bases and 7 bases, there was a span of 18 bases. The CDR3 sequence is 14 residues long. The CDR3 spells CSVDGASGGGGYTF. CDR3 coding DNA: TGCAGCGTTGACGGTGCCTCCGGGGGAGGTGGCTACACCTTC.

This clonotype was detected once. V and J are TRBV20-1 and TRBJ2-7, with 10 bases matching TRBD2. The CDR3 totals 14 residues. Per the germline V gene, CDR1 is DFQATT and CDR2 is SNEGSKA (reference sequence). J lost 2 bases, V lost 1 base, and 2 bases had no gene match. CDR3 region: CSARASGRAYEQYF. Written as DNA, the CDR3 is TGCAGTGCTAGAGCCAGCGGGAGGGCCTACGAGCAGTACTTC.

The chain couples TRBV3-1 to TRBJ1-1; no firm D call. The germline CDR1 and CDR2 sequences are LGHDT and YNNKEL (reference sequence). V lost 1 base, J lost 3 bases, and 6 bases lay in between. The CDR3 length is 13 residues. The CDR3 DNA is TGTGCCAGCAGCCAAGCCCTCTACACTGAAGCTTTCTTT. This gives the protein CASSQALYTEAFF.